This entry concerns a single TCR beta chain. This specimen belongs to a study of blood T cell repertoires in COVID-19. This CDR3 contains 15 residues. CDR1 SEHNR and CDR2 FQNEAQ come from the germline V gene (reference sequence). The V gene lost 3 bases and the J gene lost 7 bases, with 18 bases spanning the gap. Sequencing was performed with immunoSEQ multiplex PCR; in TCRdb, only in-frame clones are kept and a portion is missing. Altogether some 460,000 clones are present, around 87% being singletons, with the ten largest covering roughly 0.7%. Everyone who took part was roughly 18 to 89 years old, and they came from about 25 US areas.

V is TRBV7-9 and J is TRBJ1-2; D uncertain. The sample consisted of PBMCs or T cells enriched from blood (not recorded which). This TCR was sampled from a woman under 30 who had recovered from COVID-19. Here the CDR3 reads CASSFGRREGIGYTF. The CDR3 DNA follows: TGTGCCAGCAGCTTCGGAAGGAGAGAAGGAATTGGCTACACCTTC. The variable domain in full, completed from reference TRBV7-9 and TRBJ1-2, reads DTGVSQNPRHKITKRGQNVTFRCDPISEHNRLYWYRQTLGQGPEFLTYFQNEAQLEKSRLLSDRFSAERPKGSFSTLEIQRTEQGDSAMYLCASSFGRREGIGYTFGSGTRLTVV.